This T cell receptor beta chain was observed in a study of blood T cells in healthy people across ages. With regard to this clonotype: Its specificity is not known.

Isolation of PBMCs gave at least 6 million cells per sample. Through a sample-barcoded 5' primer and a J-beta primer mix, a second PCR was run for roughly 7 to 11 cycles. Each of the cDNA molecules was tagged by a template-switch adaptor with 12 random nucleotides. TCRdb used MiXCR to reprocess the 5' RACE reads, holding one entry per CDR3 protein. The sample lists roughly 1,500,000 distinct CDR3 sequences, about 35% occurring once. Broader study findings: Diversity figures derived from one million T cells were judged to underestimate the true value. Naive and antigen-experienced cells could not be conclusively compared, given unsorted PBMCs.

V dropped 3 bases and J dropped 9 bases, with 15 bases sitting between them. This CDR3 has 13 residues. Per the germline V gene, CDR1 is GTSNPN and CDR2 is SVGIG (reference sequence). This receptor was obtained from a young woman in good health. This chain links TRBV30 with TRBJ2-1, with a weak D call TRBD2 (5 bases). Sample: blood. The CDR3 region is CAWSEGYRGEQFF. For the CDR3, the DNA is TGTGCCTGGAGCGAAGGTTACCGGGGTGAGCAGTTCTTC. The complete variable domain, with remaining parts taken from reference TRBV30 and TRBJ2-1, reads SQTIHQWPATLVQPVGSPLSLECTVEGTSNPNLYWYRQAAGRGLQLLFYSVGIGQISSEVPQNLSASRPQDRQFILSSKKLLLSDSGFYLCAWSEGYRGEQFFGPGTRLTVL.